A selection of T cell receptor beta chains follows, all from one sample in a study of neoadjuvant anti-PD-1 for oral cavity cancer. The repertoire was sequenced with immunoSEQ multiplex PCR; TCRdb's copy has only in-frame clones and lacks some. In the table there are 5,500 to 7,500 clones, around 74% of which are singletons. Sequences were derived from PBMCs, sampled before nivolumab (anti-PD-1) treatment. The receptors stem from a person between 35 and 79 years old with oral cavity squamous cell carcinoma. Each CDR3 is given with its conserved first and last residue. Fields, in order: D gene, clone size, V gene, J gene, CDR3 DNA, CDR3 protein. The D gene is left open where the match is weak. The size of a clone is reported for some rows only, either as once, few or many, or as a class for expanded clones.

d_call: TRBD1; clone_size: .; v_call: TRBV19; j_call: TRBJ2-2; cdr3_nt: TGTGCCAGTAGTATAACAGGGGGCACCGGGGAGCTGTTTTTT; cdr3_aa: CASSITGGTGELFF
d_call: .; clone_size: once; v_call: TRBV19; j_call: TRBJ1-4; cdr3_nt: TGTGCCAGTAGTATACTAGGACAGTCTAATGAAAAACTGTTTTTT; cdr3_aa: CASSILGQSNEKLFF
d_call: .; clone_size: .; v_call: TRBV5-5; j_call: TRBJ1-3; cdr3_nt: TGTGCCAGCAGCCGTATGGTGGGGGAAGGAAACACCATATATTTT; cdr3_aa: CASSRMVGEGNTIYF
d_call: .; clone_size: .; v_call: TRBV18; j_call: TRBJ1-5; cdr3_nt: TGTGCCAGCTCAGCCGGGGGGGGGTCTGATCAGCCCCAGCATTTT; cdr3_aa: CASSAGGGSDQPQHF
d_call: .; clone_size: .; v_call: TRBV5-5; j_call: TRBJ1-4; cdr3_nt: TGTGCCAGCAGCACAGCGGACAGCCTTAATGAAAAACTGTTTTTT; cdr3_aa: CASSTADSLNEKLFF
d_call: TRBD1; clone_size: .; v_call: TRBV2; j_call: TRBJ2-2; cdr3_nt: TGTGCCAGCAGTGTGAAGACAGGGGGCAGCGGGGAGCTGTTTTTT; cdr3_aa: CASSVKTGGSGELFF
d_call: TRBD1; clone_size: .; v_call: TRBV6-6; j_call: TRBJ1-2; cdr3_nt: TGTGCCAGCACCCAATCGGGGACAGGGGGTGACGGCTACACCTTC; cdr3_aa: CASTQSGTGGDGYTF
d_call: TRBD1; clone_size: .; v_call: TRBV6-5; j_call: TRBJ2-1; cdr3_nt: TGTGCCAGCAGAGTCACGGGACAGAGTTACAATGAGCAGTTCTTC; cdr3_aa: CASRVTGQSYNEQFF
d_call: .; clone_size: .; v_call: TRBV14; j_call: TRBJ2-1; cdr3_nt: TGTGCCAGCAGCCAAAACGCAGGTTCCGACTGGGGTGAGCAGTTCTTC; cdr3_aa: CASSQNAGSDWGEQFF
d_call: .; clone_size: .; v_call: TRBV27; j_call: TRBJ1-1; cdr3_nt: TGTGCCAGCAGTTTCCAGACAGCTTTGAACACTGAAGCTTTCTTT; cdr3_aa: CASSFQTALNTEAFF